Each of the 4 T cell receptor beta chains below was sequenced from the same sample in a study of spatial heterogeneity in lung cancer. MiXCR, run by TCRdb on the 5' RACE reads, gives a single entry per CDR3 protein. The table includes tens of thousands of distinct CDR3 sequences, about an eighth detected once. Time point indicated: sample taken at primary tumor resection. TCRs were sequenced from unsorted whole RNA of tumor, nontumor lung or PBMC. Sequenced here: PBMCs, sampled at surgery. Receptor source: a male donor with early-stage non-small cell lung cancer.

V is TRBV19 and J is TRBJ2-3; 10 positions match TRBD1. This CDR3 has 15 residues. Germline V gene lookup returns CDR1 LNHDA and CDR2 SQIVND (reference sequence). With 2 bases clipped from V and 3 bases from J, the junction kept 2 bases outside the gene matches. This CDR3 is CASSIKGQGTDTQYF. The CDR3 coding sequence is TGTGCCAGTAGTATAAAGGGACAGGGGACAGATACGCAGTATTTT.

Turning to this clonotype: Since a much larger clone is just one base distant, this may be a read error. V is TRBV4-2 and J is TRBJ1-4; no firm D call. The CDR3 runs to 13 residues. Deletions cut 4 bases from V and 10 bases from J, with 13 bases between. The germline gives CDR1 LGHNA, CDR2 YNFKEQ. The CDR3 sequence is CASSPVRGGKLFF. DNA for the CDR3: TGTGCCAGCAGCCCGGTGAGAGGTGGAAAACTGTTTTTT.

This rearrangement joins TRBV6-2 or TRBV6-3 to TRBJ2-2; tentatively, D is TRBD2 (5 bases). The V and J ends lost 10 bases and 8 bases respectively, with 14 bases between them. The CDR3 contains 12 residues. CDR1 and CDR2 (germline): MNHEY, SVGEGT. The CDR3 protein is CATLARRGELFF. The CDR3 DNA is TGTGCCACTCTCGCCCGGAGGGGGGAGCTGTTTTTT.

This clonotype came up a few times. As DNA, the CDR3 is TGTGCCAGCAGCTTGACACAACATAGCGGGACCTTGAGAGATACGCAGTATTTT. This sequence encodes CASSLTQHSGTLRDTQYF. The rearrangement links TRBV9 to TRBJ2-3, with 8 bases fitting TRBD2. There are 18 residues in the CDR3. The germline V gene has CDR1 SGDLS and CDR2 YYNGEE. V lost 4 bases and J lost 5; bases outside the gene matches: 18.